These 15 T cell receptor beta chains came from one sample sequenced in a study of metastatic and nonmetastatic thyroid tumors. No patient received treatment before thyroid surgery. TCRdb re-called clones from the PCR reads using MiXCR. The table includes 3,500 to 5,000 clones, 30% to 45% detected once. Sequenced input: adjacent normal tissue. These receptors all stem from a male donor with papillary thyroid cancer or a benign thyroid nodule (not recorded which). Some clones in this sample may be carry-over from other donors' samples.

A single count supports this clone. This chain links TRBV9 with TRBJ1-1; a possible D gene is TRBD1 (5 bases). The CDR3 has 13 amino acids. Germline CDR1 and CDR2: SGDLS and YYNGEE. Trimming stripped 3 bases from V and 6 bases from J, with 12 bases between. CDR3 sequence reads: CASSAEDNSEAFF. The CDR3 DNA follows: TGTGCCAGCAGCGCTGAGGACAATTCTGAAGCTTTCTTT.

There are a few counts of this clone. V gene TRBV19 combines with J gene TRBJ2-3; D gene ambiguous. The CDR3 totals 11 residues. V was cut by 8 bases and J by 6 bases, with 9 bases left in between. Germline loops: CDR1 LNHDA, CDR2 SQIVND (reference sequence). In DNA, the CDR3 is TGTGCCAGTGGTGGGATGGATACGCAGTATTTT. Translated, it gives CASGGMDTQYF.

This clone was observed a few times. The chain carries TRBV19 and TRBJ2-7, with 9 bases matching TRBD1. The CDR3 is 15 residues long. J lost 6 bases, V lost 6 bases, and 12 bases had no gene match. CDR1 LNHDA and CDR2 SQIVND come from the germline V gene (reference sequence). The CDR3 reads CASSQGQGRMSEQYF. In DNA form, the CDR3 reads TGTGCCAGTAGCCAGGGACAGGGAAGAATGAGCGAGCAGTACTTC.

This clone was counted a few times. The chain has TRBV28 and TRBJ2-1; D is unclear. The ends were cut back, 4 bases at V and 2 bases at J, with 9 bases in the middle. The CDR3 extends over 14 amino acids. The germline V gene encodes CDR1 MDHEN and CDR2 SYDVKM. The CDR3 DNA reads TGTGCCAGCAGTTCGCCGGGTCCCTACAATGAGCAGTTCTTC. Its translation: CASSSPGPYNEQFF.

This clone was recorded a few times. The junction shows a germline mismatch at one end, possibly a read error. The CDR3 nucleotides read TGTGCCAGCGCCGGGAAAGACAACTATGGCTACACCTTT. The encoded protein is CASAGKDNYGYTF. J is TRBJ1-2 and V is TRBV19; D gene unclear. The CDR3 contains 13 residues. Germline V lookup: CDR1 LNHDA, CDR2 SQIVND (reference sequence). Filled out from reference TRBV19 and TRBJ1-2, the complete variable domain reads DGGITQSPKYLFRKEGQNVTLSCEQNLNHDAMYWYRQDPGQGLRLIYYSQIVNDFQKGDIAEGYSVSREKKESFPLTVTSAQKNPTAFYLCASAGKDNYGYTFGSGTRLTVV.

This clone was seen a handful of times. The genes are TRBV11-2 and TRBJ1-1; D is possibly TRBD1 (5 bases). Trimming stripped 5 bases from V and 7 bases from J, with 20 bases between. CDR1 and CDR2 (germline): SGHAT, FQNNGV. The CDR3 covers 15 residues. As DNA, the CDR3 is TGTGCCAGCAGCCTTGGAGGGACGGTCTATTTTGAAGCTTTCTTT. Translating gives CASSLGGTVYFEAFF.

This clone is large. The V call is TRBV27, the J call TRBJ2-3; D is uncertain. The CDR3 is 14 amino acids. Trimming cost V 6 bases and J 0 bases, with 10 bases left between them. Per germline, CDR1 MNHEY and CDR2 SMNVEV (reference sequence). CDR3 nucleotides: TGTGCCAGCAGAACACCTCGGAGCACAGATACGCAGTATTTT. This encodes CASRTPRSTDTQYF.

This clone was observed a handful of times. CDR3 loop: CASSIRGTFYEQYF. The CDR3 coding sequence is TGTGCCAGTAGTATTCGGGGGACCTTCTACGAGCAGTACTTC. This chain uses TRBV19 with TRBJ2-7; maybe TRBD2 (6 bases). Trimming took off 3 bases at V and 3 bases at J, with 12 bases between the two ends. There are 14 residues in the CDR3. Per germline, CDR1 LNHDA and CDR2 SQIVND (reference sequence).

This clone was seen only a few times. V and J are TRBV6-5 and TRBJ1-6; the D gene is possibly TRBD1 (6 bases). Between the trimmed V and J ends, which lost 1 base and 9 bases, there was a span of 19 bases. CDR1 and CDR2 (germline): MNHEY, SVGAGI. This CDR3 region has 17 residues. The CDR3 DNA reads as TGTGCCAGCAGTTACTTACCCGGACAGCCCGGCGGTTCACCCCTCCACTTT. Its translation: CASSYLPGQPGGSPLHF.

This clone was observed a few times. The gene calls are TRBV6-4 and TRBJ1-1; 12 positions agree with TRBD1. The CDR3 is made up of 15 amino acids. V lost 2 bases to trimming and J lost 5 bases; unmatched junction nucleotides: 3. Germline CDR1 is MRHNA and CDR2 is SNTAGT. DNA for the CDR3: TGTGCCAGCAGTGACGGGACAGGGGGCTGGACTGAAGCTTTCTTT. It is translated as CASSDGTGGWTEAFF.

There are a few counts of this clone. The chain employs TRBV4-1 and TRBJ2-7; possibly TRBD1 for D (6 bases). Trimming took off 4 bases at V and 4 bases at J, with 11 bases between the two ends. The CDR3 extends over 13 amino acids. In germline, CDR1 is MGHRA, CDR2 YSYEKL. Written as DNA, the CDR3 is TGCGCCAGCAGCCTTGGGGGCGAGTACGAGCAGTACTTC. Amino acid sequence: CASSLGGEYEQYF.

V gene TRBV20-1 combines with J gene TRBJ1-5, with 7 positions matching TRBD1. CDR1 is DFQATT and CDR2 is SNEGSKA in the germline V gene (reference sequence). The CDR3 consists of 15 residues. With V trimmed by 1 base and J by 4 bases, 7 bases remained unmatched. DNA of the CDR3: TGCAGTGCTAGAGCCGGGACAGCGTCTAATCAGCCCCAGCATTTT. Residues: CSARAGTASNQPQHF.

The chain has TRBV7-6 and TRBJ2-5; D is possibly TRBD1 (9 bases). The length of the CDR3 is 16 residues. Trimming shortened V by 1 base and J by 4 bases, and 16 bases separated the two germline ends. Germline lookup yields CDR1 SGHVS and CDR2 FNYEAQ. CDR3 sequence: CASSLVAGTGRETQYF. The DNA for the CDR3 is TGTGCCAGCAGCTTAGTAGCGGGGACAGGGAGAGAGACCCAGTACTTC.

The chain's CDR3 is CASSLASAGGEQYF. Written as DNA, the CDR3 is TGTGCCAGCAGCTTAGCCTCGGCGGGAGGCGAGCAGTACTTC. This sequence joins TRBV7-6 and TRBJ2-7; TRBD2 matches 8 bases. The trim removed 0 bases at V and 6 bases at J, leaving 4 bases unmatched. From germline, CDR1 is SGHVS and CDR2 FNYEAQ. The CDR3 loop spans 14 amino acids.

This rearrangement joins TRBV6-4 to TRBJ2-3; D unresolved. CDR3 length: 14 residues. V lost 3 bases, J lost 0 bases, and 7 bases lay in between. Germline CDR1 is MRHNA and CDR2 is SNTAGT. As DNA, the CDR3 is TGTGCCAGCAGTGAAGAGGACAGCACAGATACGCAGTATTTT. This encodes CASSEEDSTDTQYF.